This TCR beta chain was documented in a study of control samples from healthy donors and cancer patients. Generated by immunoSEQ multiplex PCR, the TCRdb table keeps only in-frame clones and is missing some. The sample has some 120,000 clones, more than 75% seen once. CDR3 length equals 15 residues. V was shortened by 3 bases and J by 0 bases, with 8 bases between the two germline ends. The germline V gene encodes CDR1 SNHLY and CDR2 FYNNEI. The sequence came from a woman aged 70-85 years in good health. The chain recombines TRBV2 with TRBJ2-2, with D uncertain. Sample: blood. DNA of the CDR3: TGTGCCAGCAGTGATGTGGTATCGAACACCGGGGAGCTGTTTTTT. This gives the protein CASSDVVSNTGELFF.